The clone carrying this TCR beta chain was recorded many times. Its antigen remains unidentified. Being off target in a library aimed at alpha chains, this beta chain has a size of little meaning. Every TCR cDNA molecule bore its own unique molecular identifier. Each CDR3 protein gets one entry after TCRdb re-called the 5' RACE reads with MiXCR. There are several thousand distinct CDR3 sequences in the sample; more than 4% occur only once, and over 20% lies in the top ten. The source of the sample is a study of spatial heterogeneity in lung cancer. Time point reported: sample taken at primary tumor resection. The authors sequenced whole RNA from tumor, nontumor lung or frozen PBMC without sorting. Study-wide findings and caveats: Tumor T cells had an estimated coverage that came to around 7% for alpha chains and 13% for beta chains. In tumors, expanded intratumoral alpha and beta TCR counts tracked mutation counts.

The CDR3 is 15 residues long. V was pared by 5 bases and J by 6 bases, with 9 bases of the junction left unmatched. Germline-derived CDR1 and CDR2 are SGHVS and FQNEAQ. The source of this sequence is a male donor with early-stage non-small cell lung cancer. The material was lung tumor tissue, obtained at surgery. This rearrangement joins TRBV7-8 to TRBJ2-3, with TRBD1 matching over 9 bases. CDR3 coding DNA: TGTGCCAGCAGCATTCACAGGGGGCCAAGCGATACGCAGTATTTT. Translating gives CASSIHRGPSDTQYF. Combining the CDR3 with reference TRBV7-8 and TRBJ2-3 gives the whole variable domain GAGVSQSPRYKVAKRGQDVALRCDPISGHVSLFWYQQALGQGPEFLTYFQNEAQLDKSGLPSDRFFAERPEGSVSTLKIQRTQQEDSAVYLCASSIHRGPSDTQYFGPGTRLTVL.